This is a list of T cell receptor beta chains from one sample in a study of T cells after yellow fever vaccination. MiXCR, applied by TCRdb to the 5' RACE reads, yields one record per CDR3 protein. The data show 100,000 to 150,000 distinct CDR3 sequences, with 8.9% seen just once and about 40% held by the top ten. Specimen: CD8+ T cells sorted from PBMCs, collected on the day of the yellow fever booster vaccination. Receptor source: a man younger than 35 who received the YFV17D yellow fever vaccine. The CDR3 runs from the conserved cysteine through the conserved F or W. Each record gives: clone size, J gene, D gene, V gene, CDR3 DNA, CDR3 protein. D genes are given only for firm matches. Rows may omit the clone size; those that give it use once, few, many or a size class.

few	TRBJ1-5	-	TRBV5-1	TGCGCCAGCAGCTTGACTGGACCTAGGAGCAATCAGCCCCAGCATTTT	CASSLTGPRSNQPQHF
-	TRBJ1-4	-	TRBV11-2	TGTGCCAGCAGCTTAGGAGGTCTCGGGGGGCTCGATGAAAAACTGTTTTTT	CASSLGGLGGLDEKLFF
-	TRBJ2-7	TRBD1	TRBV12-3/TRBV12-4	TGTGCCAGCAGTTTATCATGGACAGGGGACTACGAGCAGTACTTC	CASSLSWTGDYEQYF
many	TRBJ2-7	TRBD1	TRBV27	TGTGCCAGCGGAACCGGGACAGGGGGTTACGAGCAGTACTTC	CASGTGTGGYEQYF
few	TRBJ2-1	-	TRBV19	TGTGCCAGTAGTATAGACGTGGGGGGGGCCGATGAGCAGTTCTTC	CASSIDVGGADEQFF
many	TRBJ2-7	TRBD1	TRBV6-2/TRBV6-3	TGTGCCAGCAGTACTTTCCCACCGGGACAGAGTTCCTACGAGCAGTACTTC	CASSTFPPGQSSYEQYF
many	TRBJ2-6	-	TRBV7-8	TGTGCCAGCAGCTCCGGGACAAGGGCCACGGGGGCCAACGTCCTGACTTTC	CASSSGTRATGANVLTF
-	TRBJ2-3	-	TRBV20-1	TGCAGTGCTCTCCCCGCAGGGTCCACAGATACGCAGTATTTT	CSALPAGSTDTQYF
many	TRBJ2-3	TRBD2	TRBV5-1	TGCGCCAGCAGCACCCTTGGGACTAGCGCCTTCACAGATACGCAGTATTTT	CASSTLGTSAFTDTQYF
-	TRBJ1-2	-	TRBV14	TGTGCCAGCGGCCTGGGGGGGGCCTACACCTTC	CASGLGGAYTF
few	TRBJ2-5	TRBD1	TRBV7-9	TGTGCCAGCAGGCCCCGGGACAGGGGTCCAGAGACCCAGTACTTC	CASRPRDRGPETQYF
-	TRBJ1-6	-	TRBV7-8	TGTGCCAGCAGCGCCCCGGGGAGGTCCTATAATTCACCCCTCCACTTT	CASSAPGRSYNSPLHF
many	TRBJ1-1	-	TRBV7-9	TGTGCCAGCAGCTCCCGATCCGGGGGCACTGAAGCTTTCTTT	CASSSRSGGTEAFF
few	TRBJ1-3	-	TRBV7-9	TGTGCCAGCGGTAGAAACACCATATATTTT	CASGRNTIYF
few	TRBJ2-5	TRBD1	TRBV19	TGTGCCAGTAGGGACAGGGGGCGCGGAGAGACCCAGTACTTC	CASRDRGRGETQYF
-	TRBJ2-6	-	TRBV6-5	TGTGCCAGCTGGGGCTTAGACGGGGCCAACGTCCTGACTTTC	CASWGLDGANVLTF
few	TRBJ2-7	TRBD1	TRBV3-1	TGTGCCAGCAGCGCGGGACAGGGGGGCCCTAAGCAGTACTTC	CASSAGQGGPKQYF
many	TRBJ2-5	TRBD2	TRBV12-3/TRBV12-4	TGTGCCAGCAGTGACCCTCCGGGACTAGGAGAGACCCAGTACTTC	CASSDPPGLGETQYF
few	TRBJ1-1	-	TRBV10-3	TGTGCCATCAGTGAGTCGATCGGGGCTTTGAACACTGAAGCTTTCTTT	CAISESIGALNTEAFF
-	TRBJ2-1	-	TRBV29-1	TGCAGCATGGGACAGCGGGTCCATGAGCAGTTCTTC	CSMGQRVHEQFF
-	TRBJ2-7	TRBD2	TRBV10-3	TGTGCCATCAGTATAAACGGGGAGGGATACGAGCAGTACTTC	CAISINGEGYEQYF
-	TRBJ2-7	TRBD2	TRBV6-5	TGTGCCAGCAGTAAAGCGGGGGCCACCTCCTACGAGCAGTACTTC	CASSKAGATSYEQYF
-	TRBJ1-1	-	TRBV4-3	TGCGCCAGCAGCCAAGAAGAACACACTGAAGCTTTCTTT	CASSQEEHTEAFF
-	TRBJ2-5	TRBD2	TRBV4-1	TGCGCCAGCCGGGGGGGTCCCCAAGAGACCCAGTACTTC	CASRGGPQETQYF
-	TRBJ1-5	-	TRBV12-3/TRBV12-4	TGTGCCAGCAGGAATCAGGTTTATAGCAATCAGCCCCAGCATTTT	CASRNQVYSNQPQHF
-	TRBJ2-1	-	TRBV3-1	TGTGCCAGCAGCCAAGTAACCCAGGGGGGGGTCGGGCAGTTCTTC	CASSQVTQGGVGQFF
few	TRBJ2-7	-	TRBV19	TGTGCCAGTGCCGACGACTACGAGCAGTACTTC	CASADDYEQYF
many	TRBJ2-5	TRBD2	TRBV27	TGTGCCAGCAGTCAGCGGGGGGCCACGGAGGAGACCCAGTACTTC	CASSQRGATEETQYF